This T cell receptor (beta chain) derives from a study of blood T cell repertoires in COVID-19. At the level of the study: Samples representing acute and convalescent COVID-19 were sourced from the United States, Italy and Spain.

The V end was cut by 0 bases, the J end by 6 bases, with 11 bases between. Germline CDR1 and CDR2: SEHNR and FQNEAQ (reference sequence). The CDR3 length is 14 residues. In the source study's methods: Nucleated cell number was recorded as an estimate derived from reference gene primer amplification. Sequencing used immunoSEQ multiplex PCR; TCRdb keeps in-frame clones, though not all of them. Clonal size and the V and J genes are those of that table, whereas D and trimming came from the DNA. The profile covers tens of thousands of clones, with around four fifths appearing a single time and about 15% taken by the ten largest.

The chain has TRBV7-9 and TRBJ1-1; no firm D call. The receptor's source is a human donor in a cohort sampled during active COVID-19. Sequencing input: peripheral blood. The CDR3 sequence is CASSLALGEAEAFF. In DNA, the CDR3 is TGTGCCAGCAGCTTAGCCCTTGGGGAGGCTGAAGCTTTCTTT.